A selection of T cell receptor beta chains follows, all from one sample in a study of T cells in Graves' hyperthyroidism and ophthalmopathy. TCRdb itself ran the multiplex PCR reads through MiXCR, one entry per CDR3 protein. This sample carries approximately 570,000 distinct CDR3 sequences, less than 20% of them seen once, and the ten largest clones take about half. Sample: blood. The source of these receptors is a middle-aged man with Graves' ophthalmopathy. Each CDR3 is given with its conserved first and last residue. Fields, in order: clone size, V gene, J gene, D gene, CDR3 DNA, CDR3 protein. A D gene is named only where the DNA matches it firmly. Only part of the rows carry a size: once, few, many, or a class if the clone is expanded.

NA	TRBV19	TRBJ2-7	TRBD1	TGTGCCAGTAGTATTTCACAGGGGAAGTCCGAGCAGTACTTC	CASSISQGKSEQYF
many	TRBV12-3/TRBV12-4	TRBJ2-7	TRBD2	TGTGCCAGCAGTCAACTAGCGGGAGCCCGGCAGTACTTC	CASSQLAGARQYF
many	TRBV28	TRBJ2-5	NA	TGTGCCAGCAGTTTAGGGCCCAAGACCCAGTACTTC	CASSLGPKTQYF
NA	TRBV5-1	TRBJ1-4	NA	TGCGCCAGCAGCTTGGAGGGTTTATGGAATGAAAAACTGTTTTTT	CASSLEGLWNEKLFF
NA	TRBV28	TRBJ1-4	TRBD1	TGTGCCAGCAGTCTCACAGGGGGCACTGAAAAACTGTTTTTT	CASSLTGGTEKLFF
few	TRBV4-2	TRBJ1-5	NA	TGTGCCAGCAGCCAGGGTGGGGCAGGGTGGAGCAATCAGCCCCAGCATTTT	CASSQGGAGWSNQPQHF
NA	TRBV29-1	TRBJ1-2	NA	TGCAGCGCTATACCCCTAGGGAATATGGGCTACACCTTC	CSAIPLGNMGYTF
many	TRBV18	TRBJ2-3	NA	TGTGCCAGCTCACCATGGGGCAGGGAAAATCCAGATACGCAGTATTTT	CASSPWGRENPDTQYF
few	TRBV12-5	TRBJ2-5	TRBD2	TGTGCTAGTGGTTTGGTTGGATGGAGGCGGGGGCAAGAGACCCAGTACTTC	CASGLVGWRRGQETQYF
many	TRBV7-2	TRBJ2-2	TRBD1	TGTGCCAGCAGCTTAGGCCCCCGACAGGGCGACACCGGGGAGCTGTTTTTT	CASSLGPRQGDTGELFF
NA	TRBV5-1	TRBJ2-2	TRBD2	TGCGCCAGCAGCCCGGGACTAGCGGGGGACGGGGAGCTGTTTTTT	CASSPGLAGDGELFF
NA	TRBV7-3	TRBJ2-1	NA	TGTGCCAGCAGCCCTCGCGGCGGGATGTACAATGAGCAGTTCTTC	CASSPRGGMYNEQFF
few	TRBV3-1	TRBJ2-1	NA	TGTGCCAGCAGACTTTACCGGGACCCGGACAATGAGCAGTTCTTC	CASRLYRDPDNEQFF
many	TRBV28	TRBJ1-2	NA	TGTGCCAGCATAGCCCTCGGAAGGTATGGCTACACCTTC	CASIALGRYGYTF